This T cell receptor (beta chain) was retrieved from a study of PD-1 blockade in classical Hodgkin lymphoma. Study outcomes and limitations: A significant rise in TCR diversity by C4D1 was seen for CD4+ but not CD8+ cells.

Germline lookup yields CDR1 MNHEY and CDR2 SMNVEV (reference sequence). The CDR3 has 14 residues. With 3 bases clipped from V and 2 bases from J, the junction kept 2 bases outside the gene matches. Time point reported: cycle 4 day 1 (C4D1), after more than 5 weeks of nivolumab. Relapse was seen in all patients after autologous stem cell transplantation, and brentuximab vedotin exposure was variable. In the case of this clone: Its antigen is not identified.

TCRdb's copy holds only in-frame clones and misses some; the assay was immunoSEQ multiplex PCR. The table records under 25,000 clones, more than 75% of them present only once. The chain employs TRBV27 and TRBJ1-1, with 8 bases identical to TRBD1. The sequence came from a human donor with classical Hodgkin lymphoma. Source: peripheral blood mononuclear cells (PBMCs), taken before the fourth cycle of nivolumab. DNA for the CDR3: TGTGCCAGCAGTTTCGGGACAGGCAACACTGAAGCTTTCTTT. Translation gives CASSFGTGNTEAFF.